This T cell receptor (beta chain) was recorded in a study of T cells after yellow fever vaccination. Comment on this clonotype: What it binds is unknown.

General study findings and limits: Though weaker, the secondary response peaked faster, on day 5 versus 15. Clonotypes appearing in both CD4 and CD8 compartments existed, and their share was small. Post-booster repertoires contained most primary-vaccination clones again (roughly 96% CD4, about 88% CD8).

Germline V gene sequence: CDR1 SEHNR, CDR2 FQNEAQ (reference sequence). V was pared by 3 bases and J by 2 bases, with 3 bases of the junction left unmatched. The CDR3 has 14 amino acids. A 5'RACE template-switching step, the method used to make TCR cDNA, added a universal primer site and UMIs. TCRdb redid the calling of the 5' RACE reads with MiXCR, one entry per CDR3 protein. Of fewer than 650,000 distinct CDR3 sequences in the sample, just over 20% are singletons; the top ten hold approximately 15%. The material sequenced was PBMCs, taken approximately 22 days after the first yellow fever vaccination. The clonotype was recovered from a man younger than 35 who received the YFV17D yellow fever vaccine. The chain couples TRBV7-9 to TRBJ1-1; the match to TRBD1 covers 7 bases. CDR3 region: CASSLRGQNTEAFF. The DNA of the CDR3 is TGTGCCAGCAGCTTGAGGGGGCAAAACACTGAAGCTTTCTTT.